This entry lists 25 T cell receptor beta chains sequenced from one sample in a study of cytomegalovirus exposure and HLA in healthy donors. PCR amplification relied on 60 Vbeta primers (plus 13 Jbeta primers). The repertoire was sequenced with immunoSEQ multiplex PCR; TCRdb's copy has only in-frame clones and lacks some. Here the sample spans 200,000 to 250,000 clones, approximately 87% being singletons. Sequenced sample: PBMCs. The receptors stem from a human donor in good health.

The chain is built from TRBV2 and TRBJ1-4; 8 bases are a match to TRBD1. V dropped 6 bases and J dropped 5; count of bases not matched to a gene: 8. This CDR3 spans 15 amino acids. CDR1 is SNHLY and CDR2 is FYNNEI in the germline V gene. CDR3 bases: TGTGCCAGCAGGGCCGTGACAGGGGCCAATGAAAAACTGTTTTTT. Translated, it gives CASRAVTGANEKLFF.

This chain uses TRBV7-7 with TRBJ2-2, with a tentative D call TRBD2 (6 bases). The CDR3 covers 13 residues. CDR1 is SSHAT and CDR2 is FNYEAQ in the germline V gene (reference sequence). The CDR3 DNA sequence: TGTGCTAGGGCGGGGTCTCCCACCGGGGAGCTGTTTTTT. The encoded protein is CARAGSPTGELFF.

The genes are TRBV7-2 and TRBJ2-1, with a weak D call TRBD2 (6 bases). The CDR3 has 15 residues. CDR1 is SGHTA and CDR2 is FQGNSA in the germline V gene. Trimming left V 5 bases short and J 7 bases short, with 18 bases between. CDR3 bases: TGTGCCAGCAGCCCCGACCAGGGACTTTTTAATGAGCAGTTCTTC. It specifies CASSPDQGLFNEQFF.

This clone has just a few counts. This rearrangement joins TRBV5-1 to TRBJ2-6, with D hard to call. CDR1 is SGHRS, CDR2 YFSETQ, per germline. The CDR3 sequence is 17 residues long. V was pared by 0 bases and J by 0 bases, with 10 bases between. The CDR3 coding sequence is TGCGCCAGCAGCTTGGTTCCCGGGTTCTCTGGGGCCAACGTCCTGACTTTC. Its protein product is CASSLVPGFSGANVLTF.

The chain joins TRBV7-9 to TRBJ1-1; tentatively, D is TRBD1 (6 bases). CDR3 size: 12 residues. CDR1 SEHNR and CDR2 FQNEAQ come from the germline V gene (reference sequence). Deletions cut 7 bases from V and 7 bases from J, with 13 bases between. CDR3 in amino acids: CASISQGNEAFF. DNA of the CDR3: TGTGCCAGCATTTCACAGGGCAATGAAGCTTTCTTT.

The chain has TRBV2 and TRBJ2-1; 7 nucleotides line up with TRBD2. J gave up 1 base and V 6 bases, and 3 bases lay outside the gene matches. Germline assignment: CDR1 SNHLY and CDR2 FYNNEI. This CDR3 is built from 14 residues. CDR3 protein: CASRRRESYNEQFF. The CDR3 DNA sequence: TGTGCCAGCAGGAGGCGGGAGTCCTACAATGAGCAGTTCTTC.

The rearrangement links TRBV4-3 to TRBJ2-2, with 7 bases aligning to TRBD2. The CDR3 has 14 residues. J gave up 11 bases and V 0 bases, and 6 bases lay outside the gene matches. Germline lookup yields CDR1 LGHNA and CDR2 YSLEER. CDR3 in amino acids: CASSQDTGGRELFF. DNA of the CDR3: TGCGCCAGCAGCCAAGATACGGGGGGACGAGAGCTGTTTTTT.

The chain couples TRBV7-9 to TRBJ1-3; D is perhaps TRBD1 (5 bases). The CDR3 extends over 15 amino acids. V was trimmed by 1 base and J by 0 bases, leaving 7 bases between them. Germline V gives CDR1 SEHNR, CDR2 FQNEAQ (reference sequence). The DNA for the CDR3 is TGTGCCAGCAGCTTAGACCAGGGCTCTGGAAACACCATATATTTT. It is translated as CASSLDQGSGNTIYF.

The chain recombines TRBV29-1 with TRBJ2-3; D may be TRBD1 (6 bases). This CDR3 is 14 amino acids long. The germline V gene encodes CDR1 SQVTM and CDR2 ANQGSEA. V lost 2 bases and J 2 bases, leaving 11 bases between the germline ends. The CDR3 here is CSVESAGATDTQYF. CDR3 DNA: TGCAGCGTTGAATCGGCAGGGGCCACAGATACGCAGTATTTT.

The genes are TRBV4-1 and TRBJ2-5; TRBD1 aligns across 9 bases. This CDR3 spans 13 amino acids. CDR1 and CDR2 (germline): MGHRA, YSYEKL. After removal of 4 bases from V and 4 bases from J, the junction contained 1 base not matched to a gene. This CDR3 is CASSLTGGETQYF. Here the CDR3 DNA reads TGCGCCAGCAGCCTGACAGGGGGAGAGACCCAGTACTTC.

The chain recombines TRBV7-9 with TRBJ2-3; 9 bases map to TRBD1. The CDR3 runs to 18 residues. Germline V lookup: CDR1 SEHNR, CDR2 FQNEAQ (reference sequence). V was clipped by 6 bases and J by 2 bases; unmatched bases: 15. This CDR3 is CASRPRPGRTGDTDTQYF. The CDR3 DNA is TGTGCCAGCAGGCCTCGCCCCGGGAGGACAGGGGACACAGATACGCAGTATTTT. The variable domain in full, with the rest retrieved from reference TRBV7-9 and TRBJ2-3, is DTGVSQNPRHKITKRGQNVTFRCDPISEHNRLYWYRQTLGQGPEFLTYFQNEAQLEKSRLLSDRFSAERPKGSFSTLEIQRTEQGDSAMYLCASRPRPGRTGDTDTQYFGPGTRLTVL.

This rearrangement joins TRBV5-4 to TRBJ2-7, with TRBD2 matching over 11 bases. The CDR3 has 14 amino acids. J was trimmed by 3 bases and V by 4 bases; bases with no gene match: 3. CDR1 is SGHNT and CDR2 is YYREEE in the germline V gene (reference sequence). The CDR3 DNA sequence: TGTGCCAGCAGCGACACTAGCGGGGGCTACGAGCAGTACTTC. Translation gives CASSDTSGGYEQYF.

CDR3: CSVKALDVYNEQFF. The CDR3 DNA reads TGCAGCGTAAAAGCACTAGACGTTTACAATGAGCAGTTCTTC. The rearrangement uses TRBV29-1 and TRBJ2-1; TRBD2 might be the D (5 bases). Trimming took off 6 bases at V and 4 bases at J, with 16 bases between the two ends. CDR1 SQVTM and CDR2 ANQGSEA come from the germline V gene. The CDR3 contains 14 residues.

The V gene is TRBV4-2, the J gene TRBJ2-1; D possibly corresponds to TRBD2 (6 bases). Germline values: CDR1 LGHNA, CDR2 YNFKEQ. This CDR3 comprises 16 residues. Trimming shortened V by 4 bases and J by 0 bases, and 13 bases separated the two germline ends. The CDR3 nucleotides read TGTGCCAGCAGCCTCCGAGCGGGTGACTCCTACAATGAGCAGTTCTTC. It specifies CASSLRAGDSYNEQFF.

A few counts support this clone. The chain carries TRBV28 and TRBJ2-7; TRBD1 matches 10 bases. J was trimmed by 4 bases and V by 8 bases; bases with no gene match: 11. The CDR3 is 15 amino acids. Germline CDR1 is MDHEN and CDR2 is SYDVKM. CDR3 DNA: TGTGCCAGCCGCGCCCCCGGGACAGGGGTGTACGAGCAGTACTTC. The encoded protein is CASRAPGTGVYEQYF.

The rearrangement joins TRBV7-9 to TRBJ2-5; TRBD1 aligns across 10 bases. Looked up from germline, CDR1 is SEHNR and CDR2 is FQNEAQ (reference sequence). The CDR3 length is 15 residues. The V segment lost 4 bases and the J segment 5 bases; nucleotides outside the gene matches: 7. CDR3 DNA sequence: TGTGCCAGCAGCTCGAGGGGACAGGGGATCGAGACCCAGTACTTC. Residues: CASSSRGQGIETQYF.

The chain combines TRBV9 with TRBJ1-1, with a tentative D call TRBD1 (5 bases). V shed 0 bases and J shed 4 bases, with 10 bases lying between them. This CDR3 is built from 14 residues. Germline CDR1 SGDLS, CDR2 YYNGEE. CDR3 sequence reads: CASSVDDRGTEAFF. The CDR3, as DNA: TGTGCCAGCAGCGTAGATGATAGGGGCACTGAAGCTTTCTTT.

The CDR3 nucleotides are TGTGCCAGCAGCCACGTGGGACTAGCGAGGTACGAGCAGTACTTC. It codes for CASSHVGLARYEQYF. The chain carries TRBV14 and TRBJ2-7; 10 bases agree with TRBD2. V was clipped by 3 bases and J by 4 bases; unmatched bases: 6. Germline CDR1 is SGHDN and CDR2 is FVKESK. The CDR3 length is 15 residues.

The chain joins TRBV11-2 to TRBJ1-2; TRBD1 aligns across 11 bases. Germline values: CDR1 SGHAT, CDR2 FQNNGV. The V segment lost 1 base and the J segment 7 bases; nucleotides outside the gene matches: 8. There are 16 residues in the CDR3. CDR3 DNA sequence: TGTGCCAGCAGCTTAGGGGGGGGACAGGGGGTAGGTGGCTACACCTTC. Residues: CASSLGGGQGVGGYTF.

This chain uses TRBV6-5 with TRBJ2-1; the match to TRBD2 covers 7 bases. With V trimmed by 5 bases and J by 7 bases, 11 bases remained unmatched. The CDR3 is made up of 15 amino acids. Per germline, CDR1 MNHEY and CDR2 SVGAGI. The CDR3 reads CASSPSTSPVNEQFF. CDR3 nucleotides: TGTGCCAGCAGTCCATCGACTAGCCCGGTAAATGAGCAGTTCTTC.

This chain links TRBV10-1 with TRBJ2-7; 9 positions agree with TRBD1. This CDR3 is built from 13 residues. Germline CDR1 and CDR2: WNHNN and SYGVQD (reference sequence). The ends lost 8 bases at V and 6 bases at J; junction bases unmatched: 8. CDR3 residues: CASDPGQGGEQYF. DNA of the CDR3: TGCGCCAGCGACCCGGGACAGGGAGGCGAGCAGTACTTC.

The rearrangement uses TRBV7-2 and TRBJ2-1; a weak D match, TRBD2 (6 bases). This CDR3 is built from 15 residues. V lost 0 bases and J lost 4, with 10 bases in between. Per the germline V gene, CDR1 is SGHTA and CDR2 is FQGNSA. CDR3 region: CASSLARGGYNEQFF. The CDR3, as DNA: TGTGCCAGCAGCTTAGCGCGGGGCGGTTACAATGAGCAGTTCTTC.

This sequence joins TRBV7-3 and TRBJ2-3; 12 bases line up with TRBD2. Germline assignment: CDR1 SGHTA and CDR2 FQGTGA. V shed 5 bases and J 5 bases; nucleotides not matched to a gene: 8. CDR3 size: 16 residues. The CDR3 sequence is CASSITWTSGKDTQYF. The DNA for the CDR3 is TGTGCCAGCAGCATTACCTGGACTAGCGGGAAAGATACGCAGTATTTT.

The chain employs TRBV19 and TRBJ2-7, with 10 bases matching TRBD1. The CDR3 totals 15 residues. V trimming: 5 bases; J trimming: 4 bases; junction bases outside the gene matches: 8. Per the germline V gene, CDR1 is LNHDA and CDR2 is SQIVND (reference sequence). The CDR3 loop is CASSGTGTGVYEQYF. CDR3 sequence (DNA): TGTGCCAGTAGTGGAACCGGGACAGGGGTTTACGAGCAGTACTTC. The full variable domain, its missing parts supplied by reference TRBV19 and TRBJ2-7, is DGGITQSPKYLFRKEGQNVTLSCEQNLNHDAMYWYRQDPGQGLRLIYYSQIVNDFQKGDIAEGYSVSREKKESFPLTVTSAQKNPTAFYLCASSGTGTGVYEQYFGPGTRLTVT.

V usage is TRBV6-5 and J usage is TRBJ2-2; TRBD1 matches at 9 bases. Germline V gives CDR1 MNHEY, CDR2 SVGAGI. The CDR3 consists of 15 residues. After removal of 6 bases from V and 3 bases from J, the junction contained 5 bases not matched to a gene. CDR3 loop: CASRTGGGYTGELFF. The DNA for the CDR3 is TGTGCCAGCAGAACAGGGGGCGGGTACACCGGGGAGCTGTTTTTT.